Each of the 17 T cell receptor beta chains below was sequenced from the same sample in a study of T cell responses to AZD1222 COVID-19 vaccine. Method: immunoSEQ multiplex PCR; TCRdb's copy keeps in-frame clones and lacks some. The data show about 120,000 clones, 80% to 90% seen once. Specimen: peripheral blood, collected on day 0 of AZD1222 vaccination. Every receptor here comes from an adult in good health.

This clone was counted only a few times. The chain joins TRBV6-5 to TRBJ1-4; no firm D call. This CDR3 spans 14 amino acids. Trimming left V 2 bases short and J 7 bases short, with 11 bases between. Per the germline V gene, CDR1 is MNHEY and CDR2 is SVGAGI. For the CDR3, the DNA is TGTGCCAGCAGTTACATGGGGTTCGGTGAAAAACTGTTTTTT. Amino acids: CASSYMGFGEKLFF.

This clone was seen only once. J is TRBJ2-5 and V is TRBV20-1; possibly TRBD1 for D (5 bases). In germline, CDR1 is DFQATT, CDR2 SNEGSKA (reference sequence). The germline V and J ends were trimmed by 3 bases and 0 bases, with 11 bases remaining between them. This CDR3 comprises 14 residues. The CDR3 protein is CSASSQGNQETQYF. CDR3 DNA: TGCAGTGCTAGTTCCCAGGGCAACCAAGAGACCCAGTACTTC.

The chain links TRBV19 to TRBJ1-5; 7 bases are shared with TRBD1. The CDR3 contains 13 residues. Per germline, CDR1 LNHDA and CDR2 SQIVND (reference sequence). The V segment lost 6 bases and the J segment 6 bases; nucleotides outside the gene matches: 5. CDR3 in amino acids: CASRTGVTQPQHF. CDR3 coding DNA: TGTGCCAGTAGAACAGGGGTAACTCAGCCCCAGCATTTT.

This rearrangement joins TRBV19 to TRBJ1-2, with D maybe TRBD1 (6 bases). CDR1 LNHDA and CDR2 SQIVND come from the germline V gene (reference sequence). The CDR3 spans 14 residues. The V gene lost 5 bases and the J gene lost 2 bases, with 12 bases spanning the gap. The CDR3 protein is CASSGQLENYGYTF. The CDR3 coding sequence is TGTGCCAGTAGTGGACAGTTAGAGAACTATGGCTACACCTTC.

The CDR3 DNA follows: TGTGCCAGCAGTTCCGGTGGGAGGTCCTACAATGAGCAGTTCTTC. Amino acids: CASSSGGRSYNEQFF. The chain couples TRBV28 to TRBJ2-1; maybe TRBD2 (6 bases). The V end was cut by 4 bases, the J end by 1 base, with 11 bases between. The CDR3 is 15 amino acids. CDR1 is MDHEN and CDR2 is SYDVKM in the germline V gene.

The chain employs TRBV5-1 and TRBJ1-2; tentatively, D is TRBD1 (6 bases). Trimming removed 4 bases from V and 3 bases from J, with 13 bases in between. Per the germline V gene, CDR1 is SGHRS and CDR2 is YFSETQ. The CDR3 covers 14 residues. The CDR3 DNA reads TGCGCCAGCAGCATCGGACAGCCCTACTATGGCTACACCTTC. Its translation is CASSIGQPYYGYTF.

This chain links TRBV10-3 with TRBJ2-7, with a weak D call TRBD2 (6 bases). Germline V gene data show CDR1 as ENHRY and CDR2 as SYGVKD. The CDR3 has 12 residues. V shed 5 bases and J shed 2 bases, with 7 bases lying between them. The CDR3 sequence: CAISRGAYEQYF. The CDR3 DNA reads TGTGCCATCAGTCGCGGGGCCTACGAGCAGTACTTC.

The chain is built from TRBV12-3 or TRBV12-4 and TRBJ2-2; D not certain. This CDR3 comprises 13 residues. V lost 3 bases, J lost 9 bases, and 11 bases lay in between. This chain's CDR3 is CASSFGVVRELFF. DNA of the CDR3: TGTGCCAGCAGTTTTGGAGTAGTCCGGGAGCTGTTTTTT.

This chain joins TRBV11-3 and TRBJ1-4; TRBD1 is a possible D gene (6 bases). Trimming pared 1 base from V and 0 bases from J, leaving 6 bases between. This CDR3 comprises 15 residues. Germline loops: CDR1 SGHNT, CDR2 YENEEA. The CDR3: CASSLGQATNEKLFF. CDR3 sequence (DNA): TGTGCCAGCAGCTTAGGACAGGCAACTAATGAAAAACTGTTTTTT.

A single count supports this clone. The chain carries TRBV19 and TRBJ2-3, with 7 bases lining up with TRBD1. The V segment lost 3 bases and the J segment 0 bases; nucleotides outside the gene matches: 6. This CDR3 contains 16 residues. Germline CDR1 LNHDA, CDR2 SQIVND (reference sequence). The CDR3 protein is CASSMYPGGSTDTQYF. CDR3 nucleotides: TGTGCCAGTAGTATGTATCCAGGGGGAAGCACAGATACGCAGTATTTT.

The rearrangement uses TRBV10-3 and TRBJ2-7; perhaps TRBD2 as D (6 bases). Trimming removed 7 bases at V and 0 bases at J, with 13 bases between. The V gene's germline CDR1 is ENHRY and CDR2 SYGVKD. This CDR3 region has 14 residues. The CDR3 protein is CAITPSRDSYEQYF. The DNA for the CDR3 is TGTGCCATCACCCCCTCGCGGGACTCCTACGAGCAGTACTTC.

This chain links TRBV11-3 with TRBJ2-1; D gene unclear. The CDR3 runs 15 residues. The germline CDR1 and CDR2 sequences are SGHNT and YENEEA. The V end lost 1 base, the J end lost 9 bases, and 16 bases lay between the germline ends. The CDR3 spells CASSLVWAYPPEQFF. DNA for the CDR3: TGTGCCAGCAGCTTAGTTTGGGCATACCCCCCTGAGCAGTTCTTC. The whole variable domain, remainder taken from reference TRBV11-3 and TRBJ2-1, is EAGVVQSPRYKIIEKKQPVAFWCNPISGHNTLYWYLQNLGQGPELLIRYENEEAVDDSQLPKDRFSAERLKGVDSTLKIQPAELGDSAVYLCASSLVWAYPPEQFFGPGTRLTVL.

This rearrangement joins TRBV4-3 to TRBJ2-5; D not certain. In germline, CDR1 is LGHNA, CDR2 YSLEER. The CDR3 is made up of 16 amino acids. The V end was cut by 0 bases, the J end by 1 base, with 12 bases between. The CDR3 loop is CASSQDRGQIQETQYF. The CDR3 DNA reads as TGCGCCAGCAGCCAAGATCGTGGGCAGATCCAAGAGACCCAGTACTTC.

CDR3 bases: TGTGCCAGCAGCTTAGGGGGACAAAGAGCCTACGAGCAGTACTTC. Amino acids: CASSLGGQRAYEQYF. The V and J genes are TRBV7-9 and TRBJ2-7; possible D gene TRBD1, 6 bases. Trimming removed 1 base from V and 2 bases from J, with 12 bases in between. This CDR3 is 15 amino acids long. CDR1 is SEHNR, CDR2 FQNEAQ, per germline (reference sequence).

The V and J genes are TRBV6-5 and TRBJ2-7, with 7 bases aligning to TRBD2. The CDR3 has 15 amino acids. J lost 5 bases, V lost 2 bases, and 9 bases had no gene match. The germline gives CDR1 MNHEY, CDR2 SVGAGI. CDR3 sequence (DNA): TGTGCCAGCAGTTACGATGGCGGGAGCAGGCACGAGCAGTACTTC. Translated, it gives CASSYDGGSRHEQYF.

The chain carries TRBV28 and TRBJ2-7; 10 bases align to TRBD2. The CDR3 is 15 residues long. CDR1 MDHEN and CDR2 SYDVKM come from the germline V gene. J gave up 2 bases and V 5 bases, and 6 bases lay outside the gene matches. The CDR3 DNA reads as TGTGCCAGCAGTATATTAGCGGGAGGCGCCTACGAGCAGTACTTC. Translation: CASSILAGGAYEQYF.

This chain joins TRBV7-9 and TRBJ2-7; TRBD1 matches 7 bases. Per the germline V gene, CDR1 is SEHNR and CDR2 is FQNEAQ (reference sequence). V gave up 4 bases and J gave up 4 bases; unmatched junction bases: 7. CDR3 length: 14 amino acids. The CDR3 nucleotides are TGTGCCAGCAGCTGGGACAGTTGGGGTTACGAGCAGTACTTC. This codes for CASSWDSWGYEQYF.